This T cell receptor (beta chain) was sequenced for a study of blood T cell repertoires in COVID-19 (dated by TCRdb to between 2020 and 2021). A note on the overall study: Collaborator samples came from the United States, Italy and Spain and covered acute and convalescent phases of COVID-19. The prospective study material was composed of cDNA or gDNA derived from T cells, B-cell-depleted T cells, or PBMCs. Subjects who had been exposed to COVID-19, were actively infected with it, or had recovered from it provided the deeply sampled blood TCRbeta repertoires that made up the dataset. A freely available public database, intended as a resource for researchers studying the immune response to SARS-CoV-2, is where the repertoires were released. Samples came from the ongoing ImmuneRACE study (first 160 participants) plus 1,254 subjects from 6 global collaborators. Sample metadata almost always included a de-identified subject ID, COVID-19 status, age in years and sex. Where available, HLA class I and class II types were obtained from metadata supplied by the sample provider rather than from assay-based typing.

TCRbeta CDR3 regions were amplified from genomic DNA using the immunoSEQ Assay, a bias-controlled multiplex PCR. Under the source paper's analysis protocol: The number of nucleated cells in each sample was estimated by amplification of reference gene primers within the assay. To quantify the absolute abundance of each unique TCRbeta CDR3 rearrangement, sequence reads were collapsed and filtered. Productive Simpson clonality was computed per sample as the square root of Simpson's diversity index over productive rearrangements. In its TCRdb copy, this immuneACCESS table keeps in-frame sequences only and misses some clones. Where compared with another copy, unresolved V genes explain less than half of these, and the others have no known cause. V and J calls and clone size are given by that table; D and trimming were obtained from the DNA. In all, the sample holds around 280,000 clones, and 85% to 90% of those were seen once. The ten most abundant clones make up approximately 10% of the sample.

In the germline V gene, CDR1 corresponds to MNHEY and CDR2 to SVGAGI. The CDR3, from cysteine to phenylalanine, totals 14 residues. Only CDR3 DNA remains: 42 bases, in frame from the first base. Trimming at the junction amounts to 6 bases on V and 0 bases on J, and the germline ends lie 9 bases apart. Points the paper makes about the study in general: Clinical and demographic metadata were provided uncurated, with the amount varying by source and participant.

In Seattle, one collaborating source enrolled patients while the infection was active and tracked those patients longitudinally over the course of disease. The collaborating institutions used their own protocols to collect whole blood in K2EDTA tubes. For TCRbeta analysis, collaborators shipped samples in one of three forms: frozen whole blood, isolated PBMCs, or DNA extracted from either of those sample types. As for this clone: Its antigen is currently not known. No per-base quality is available; no much larger clone lies one base away.

The clonotype originates from a young woman with COVID-19, enrolled during active disease. Specimen: peripheral blood. The chain is made from TRBV6-5 and TRBJ1-3; TRBD1 is perhaps the D gene, given 6 matching bases. The DNA reads TGTGCCAGCAGGGACAGTTTCTCTGGAAACACCATATATTTT. This encodes CASRDSFSGNTIYF.